Following are 30 T cell receptor beta chains from one sample sequenced in a study of Ad26.COV2.S vaccination and SARS-CoV-2 variants. Treatment defined: around 19 received Ad26.COV2.S at low or high dose, single or two shots; roughly five received placebo; per-sample allocation not given. Specimens were obtained on day 63 following the first vaccine or placebo injection. Profiling relied on immunoSEQ multiplex PCR, and the TCRdb table lists in-frame clones only, not all of them. Of roughly 400,000 clones in the sample, around 91% were seen once. The specimen was peripheral blood, collected in a trial of Ad26.COV2.S vaccine versus placebo. The receptors were gathered from a person between 18 and 65 years old who received the Ad26.COV2.S COVID-19 vaccine or a placebo.

The genes are TRBV2 and TRBJ2-7; possible D gene TRBD1, 6 bases. The V gene lost 10 bases and the J gene lost 4 bases, with 20 bases spanning the gap. The germline gives CDR1 SNHLY, CDR2 FYNNEI. The CDR3 consists of 14 residues. CDR3 amino acids: CAISGGQGLYEQYF. The DNA of the CDR3 is TGTGCCATAAGCGGAGGCCAGGGGCTTTACGAGCAGTACTTC. Supplemented by reference TRBV2 and TRBJ2-7, the full variable domain reads EPEVTQTPSHQVTQMGQEVILRCVPISNHLYFYWYRQILGQKVEFLVSFYNNEISEKSEIFDDQFSVERPDGSNFTLKIRSTKLEDSAMYFCAISGGQGLYEQYFGPGTRLTVT.

The chain combines TRBV4-2 with TRBJ2-7; D is possibly TRBD2 (6 bases). Trimming took 1 base from V and 2 from J, leaving 12 bases between them. Per germline, CDR1 LGHNA and CDR2 YNFKEQ. The CDR3 consists of 15 residues. The CDR3 region has the DNA TGTGCCAGCAGCCAAGTAACGGGAGAGGCCTACGAGCAGTACTTC. It encodes CASSQVTGEAYEQYF.

The chain combines TRBV27 with TRBJ2-1; D is perhaps TRBD2 (5 bases). V was cut by 2 bases and J by 8 bases, with 10 bases left in between. The CDR3 spans 13 residues. Germline CDR1 MNHEY, CDR2 SMNVEV (reference sequence). For the CDR3, the DNA is TGTGCCAGCAGTTTAGGGAGTAACTATGAGCAGTTCTTC. It encodes CASSLGSNYEQFF.

In DNA, the CDR3 is TGTGCCAGCGGCGGACAGGGGGATTATGGCTACACCTTC. Protein: CASGGQGDYGYTF. The chain is built from TRBV27 and TRBJ1-2; 10 bases fit TRBD1. J lost 5 bases, V lost 8 bases, and 5 bases had no gene match. Per germline, CDR1 MNHEY and CDR2 SMNVEV (reference sequence). CDR3 size: 13 residues.

The chain recombines TRBV6-6 with TRBJ2-2, with D perhaps TRBD1 (6 bases). The length of the CDR3 is 13 residues. V was trimmed by 8 bases and J by 5 bases, leaving 12 bases between them. CDR1 and CDR2 (germline): MNHNY, SVGAGI (reference sequence). Written as DNA, the CDR3 is TGTGCCAGCCGCCCTAGGGGGACCGGGGAGCTGTTTTTT. The encoded protein is CASRPRGTGELFF.

The rearrangement uses TRBV19 and TRBJ2-4; 9 nucleotides align to TRBD1. Unmatched junction bases numbered 14, after V lost 7 bases and J lost 4 bases. Per germline, CDR1 LNHDA and CDR2 SQIVND (reference sequence). The CDR3 runs 17 residues. CDR3 DNA: TGTGCCAGTACCCCGCGCCCCCTGACAGGGGGAAAAAACATTCAGTACTTC. Translated, it gives CASTPRPLTGGKNIQYF.

This chain connects TRBV3-1 (or the pseudogene TRBV3-2) to TRBJ2-5, with 8 bases lining up with TRBD2. This CDR3 has 17 residues. In germline, CDR1 is LGHDT, CDR2 YNNKEL (reference sequence). The ends lost 4 bases at V and 5 bases at J; junction bases unmatched: 15. DNA for the CDR3: TGTGCCAGCAGCCCCATGGTCCCCGGACTAGCAGAGGAGACCCAGTACTTC. This encodes CASSPMVPGLAEETQYF.

The rearrangement uses TRBV10-3 and TRBJ2-2; 8 nucleotides line up with TRBD2. J was trimmed by 4 bases and V by 7 bases; bases with no gene match: 11. Germline CDR1 ENHRY, CDR2 SYGVKD. CDR3 size: 16 residues. This chain's CDR3 is CAITRSSGGSTGELFF. The CDR3 bases are TGTGCCATCACGCGGTCCTCGGGGGGGTCCACCGGGGAGCTGTTTTTT.

The chain joins TRBV19 to TRBJ2-7; TRBD2 is a possible D gene (5 bases). From germline, CDR1 is LNHDA and CDR2 SQIVND (reference sequence). Trimming took off 4 bases at V and 4 bases at J, with 11 bases between the two ends. The CDR3 length is 13 residues. The CDR3 region has the DNA TGTGCCAGTAGTAAGTCGCGAGGGTACGAGCAGTACTTC. Its protein is CASSKSRGYEQYF.

A word on this clone: Within the sample, other DNA sequences also encode this same CDR3. The V gene is TRBV5-1, the J gene TRBJ2-7, with 11 bases fitting TRBD1. This CDR3 has 15 residues. Germline-derived CDR1 and CDR2 are SGHRS and YFSETQ. V lost 2 bases and J lost 2; bases outside the gene matches: 3. In DNA form, the CDR3 reads TGCGCCAGCAGCTTTGCGGGACAGGGGGCCTACGAGCAGTACTTC. It codes for CASSFAGQGAYEQYF.

The CDR3 here is CASSSSDRAGNNEQFF. The CDR3 DNA sequence: TGTGCCAGCAGCTCCTCGGACAGGGCAGGAAACAATGAGCAGTTCTTC. The rearrangement joins TRBV11-2 to TRBJ2-1; 8 nucleotides align to TRBD1. Germline assignment: CDR1 SGHAT and CDR2 FQNNGV. With V trimmed by 4 bases and J by 5 bases, 10 bases remained unmatched. CDR3 length: 16 amino acids.

This chain connects TRBV15 to TRBJ2-1; TRBD2 is a possible D gene (6 bases). The V end was cut by 1 base, the J end by 4 bases, with 14 bases between. Germline CDR1 and CDR2: LNHNV and YYDKDF (reference sequence). This CDR3 spans 16 amino acids. This CDR3 reads CATSRGTIGGYNEQFF. Here the CDR3 DNA reads TGTGCCACCAGCAGAGGGACTATTGGGGGATACAATGAGCAGTTCTTC.

In its sample, this clone was seen once. This chain connects TRBV27 to TRBJ2-1, with TRBD2 identical over 12 bases. The junction had 10 bases not matched to a gene; V was cut back by 8 bases and J by 8 bases. Looked up from germline, CDR1 is MNHEY and CDR2 is SMNVEV (reference sequence). This CDR3 has 15 residues. CDR3 in amino acids: CASGKQTSGRYEQFF. Written as DNA, the CDR3 is TGTGCCAGCGGGAAACAGACTAGCGGGAGATATGAGCAGTTCTTC.

The chain recombines TRBV2 with TRBJ1-4; D is undetermined. The CDR3 length is 15 residues. V was cut by 5 bases and J by 3 bases, with 13 bases left in between. The germline gives CDR1 SNHLY, CDR2 FYNNEI. Here the CDR3 DNA reads TGTGCCAGCAGTTTTACGACGGGTGCTAATGAAAAACTGTTTTTT. It is translated as CASSFTTGANEKLFF.

The chain combines TRBV28 with TRBJ1-4, with 8 bases that match TRBD1. Looked up from germline, CDR1 is MDHEN and CDR2 is SYDVKM. Trimming took 6 bases from V and 5 from J; bases not matched to a gene: 5. The CDR3 is 14 amino acids. The CDR3 DNA reads as TGTGCCAGCAGCCTACAGGGGGTAAATGAAAAACTGTTTTTT. This codes for CASSLQGVNEKLFF.

The genes are TRBV4-3 and TRBJ2-1; 8 positions agree with TRBD2. J gave up 0 bases and V 1 base, and 2 bases lay outside the gene matches. Germline values: CDR1 LGHNA, CDR2 YSLEER. This CDR3 region has 16 residues. The CDR3 here is CASSQVSGSSYNEQFF. CDR3 sequence (DNA): TGCGCCAGCAGCCAAGTAAGCGGGAGCTCCTACAATGAGCAGTTCTTC.

The chain joins TRBV7-2 to TRBJ2-7; D gene ambiguous. CDR1 SGHTA and CDR2 FQGNSA come from the germline V gene. The CDR3 totals 14 residues. The V end lost 5 bases, the J end lost 0 bases, and 11 bases lay between the germline ends. The DNA for the CDR3 is TGTGCCAGCAGCCACATGACTTTCTCCTACGAGCAGTACTTC. The encoded protein is CASSHMTFSYEQYF.

This clone was seen many times. V usage is TRBV5-1 and J usage is TRBJ1-6; TRBD1 aligns across 7 bases. Losses at the gene ends were 4 bases for V and 4 bases for J; bases not matched to a gene: 5. The CDR3 is made up of 15 amino acids. Germline V gives CDR1 SGHRS, CDR2 YFSETQ. DNA for the CDR3: TGCGCCAGCAGCAACACGGGACAGTATAATTCACCCCTCCACTTT. Amino acids: CASSNTGQYNSPLHF.

The CDR3 bases are TGTGCCAGCAGCTCCCGACAGGGGCAGTCGTACGAGCAGTACTTC. It yields the protein CASSSRQGQSYEQYF. This chain uses TRBV9 with TRBJ2-7; 8 bases are shared with TRBD1. This CDR3 spans 15 amino acids. CDR1 and CDR2 (germline): SGDLS, YYNGEE. Losses at the gene ends were 4 bases for V and 4 bases for J; bases not matched to a gene: 10.

CDR3 nucleotides: TGTGCCAGCAGCTTGGGGGTAGCGGGCGGCAAAAACATTCAGTACTTC. Amino acid sequence: CASSLGVAGGKNIQYF. J is TRBJ2-4 and V is TRBV7-3; 7 bases are shared with TRBD2. The junction had 8 bases not matched to a gene; V was cut back by 3 bases and J by 3 bases. The CDR3 totals 16 residues. CDR1 SGHTA and CDR2 FQGTGA come from the germline V gene.

This chain links TRBV3-1 (or the pseudogene TRBV3-2) with TRBJ2-1; 7 bases match TRBD2. The germline V gene has CDR1 LGHDT and CDR2 YNNKEL (reference sequence). J gave up 6 bases and V 4 bases, and 12 bases lay outside the gene matches. CDR3 length: 16 residues. The CDR3 bases are TGTGCCAGCAGCCCCTTATTCGCGGGAGTGGGCAATGAGCAGTTCTTC. It encodes CASSPLFAGVGNEQFF.

The rearrangement joins TRBV28 to TRBJ2-1; D is unresolved. This CDR3 spans 13 amino acids. CDR1 and CDR2 (germline): MDHEN, SYDVKM. Trimming shortened V by 7 bases and J by 7 bases, and 14 bases separated the two germline ends. CDR3 coding DNA: TGTGCCAGCAACCGGGCAGGTGGGAATGAGCAGTTCTTC. The encoded protein is CASNRAGGNEQFF.

The chain links TRBV4-2 to TRBJ2-3; D not resolved. This CDR3 has 13 residues. The V end was cut by 0 bases, the J end by 7 bases, with 8 bases between. CDR1 is LGHNA and CDR2 is YNFKEQ in the germline V gene. The CDR3 DNA sequence: TGTGCCAGCAGCCAAGATCTAAGGAATACGCAGTATTTT. It yields the protein CASSQDLRNTQYF.

The chain employs TRBV21-1 and TRBJ2-6; the DNA was not compared with TRBD1, the D call given in the table. TRBV21-1 is noted as a pseudogene. This CDR3 is built from 19 residues. CDR3 DNA sequence: TGTGCCAGCAGCAAACACGACCACGGGACAGACTCTGGGGCCAACGTCCTGACTTTC. Protein: CASSKHDHGTDSGANVLTF.

Many counts were recorded for this clone. The chain recombines TRBV7-9 with TRBJ2-7; D remains ambiguous. The V gene's germline CDR1 is SEHNR and CDR2 FQNEAQ (reference sequence). V lost 4 bases to trimming and J lost 2 bases, with 6 bases between them. CDR3 size: 12 residues. The CDR3 sequence: CASSSNTYEQYF. The DNA of the CDR3 is TGTGCCAGCAGCTCCAATACCTACGAGCAGTACTTC.

This chain links TRBV2 with TRBJ1-6; the D gene is possibly TRBD1 (6 bases). The CDR3 runs to 14 residues. Deletions cut 6 bases from V and 7 bases from J, with 13 bases between. CDR1 is SNHLY and CDR2 is FYNNEI in the germline V gene. This CDR3 reads CASSLQGDNSPLHF. In DNA form, the CDR3 reads TGTGCCAGCAGCCTACAGGGCGACAATTCACCCCTCCACTTT.

This chain connects TRBV10-3 to TRBJ2-3, with a tentative D call TRBD1 (6 bases). Germline assignment: CDR1 ENHRY and CDR2 SYGVKD. The CDR3 length is 16 residues. V shed 4 bases and J shed 0 bases, with 14 bases lying between them. The CDR3 sequence: CAISGTQGVSTDTQYF. The DNA for the CDR3 is TGTGCCATCAGTGGAACACAGGGCGTGAGCACAGATACGCAGTATTTT.

This chain uses TRBV14 with TRBJ2-6, with D maybe TRBD1 (5 bases). Germline CDR1 is SGHDN and CDR2 is FVKESK. Trimming took off 0 bases at V and 1 base at J, with 13 bases between the two ends. The CDR3 runs 18 residues. CDR3 nucleotides: TGTGCCAGCAGCCAAGATAAGGGGATCTTTTCTGGGGCCAACGTCCTGACTTTC. It codes for CASSQDKGIFSGANVLTF.

V and J are TRBV15 and TRBJ2-1, with TRBD2 matching 12 bases. With V trimmed by 1 base and J by 8 bases, 6 bases remained unmatched. The germline CDR1 and CDR2 sequences are LNHNV and YYDKDF (reference sequence). There are 16 residues in the CDR3. The CDR3 DNA reads TGTGCCACCAGCAGAGGGTCTAGCGGGAGGGCCTATGAGCAGTTCTTC. Its protein product is CATSRGSSGRAYEQFF.

Comment on this clone: Compared with germline, one end of the junction differs, possibly owing to a read error. This chain uses TRBV11-1 with TRBJ2-2; D is uncertain. Germline V gene data show CDR1 as SGHAT and CDR2 as FQDESV (reference sequence). The CDR3 contains 14 residues. The DNA of the CDR3 is TGTGCCAGCAGCCTAGGGCTGAACGCCGGGGAGCTGTTTTTT. It is translated as CASSLGLNAGELFF.